The 21 T cell receptor beta chains below were found in one sample sequenced in a study of OX40 agonist ivuxolimab in advanced cancers. Assay: immunoSEQ multiplex PCR; the TCRdb copy retains only in-frame clones and omits some. The repertoire holds 55,000 to 70,000 clones, roughly 84% seen once, with roughly 4.4% in the top ten. The material was CD4+ or CD8+ T cells sorted from blood, obtained in a trial of the OX40 agonist ivuxolimab. The source of these receptors is an adult with an advanced solid tumor such as melanoma, head and neck, liver or kidney cancer.

The CDR3 reads CASSSAGTGNEQYF. The DNA for the CDR3 is TGTGCCAGCAGTTCCGCCGGGACAGGGAACGAGCAGTACTTC. The chain links TRBV28 to TRBJ2-7; 9 bases map to TRBD1. The CDR3 has 14 amino acids. J was trimmed by 5 bases and V by 4 bases; bases with no gene match: 6. Germline assignment: CDR1 MDHEN and CDR2 SYDVKM.

The chain combines TRBV6-5 with TRBJ2-6, with D possibly being TRBD1 (5 bases). The CDR3 contains 16 residues. V shed 2 bases and J shed 0 bases, with 8 bases lying between them. CDR1 and CDR2 from the germline V gene are MNHEY and SVGAGI. CDR3 protein: CASSYDSISGANVLTF. DNA of the CDR3: TGTGCCAGCAGTTACGACAGTATCTCTGGGGCCAACGTCCTGACTTTC.

This clone was counted only a few times. V is TRBV4-1 and J is TRBJ2-7, with 9 bases aligning to TRBD2. Trimming took 1 base from V and 4 from J; bases not matched to a gene: 5. This CDR3 comprises 15 residues. The germline gives CDR1 MGHRA, CDR2 YSYEKL. CDR3 loop: CASSQGASGEYEQYF. DNA for the CDR3: TGCGCCAGCAGCCAAGGTGCTAGCGGGGAGTACGAGCAGTACTTC.

The chain has TRBV5-1 and TRBJ2-3, with D possibly being TRBD2 (6 bases). V gave up 5 bases and J gave up 2 bases, with 12 bases separating them. CDR3 length equals 14 residues. Germline-derived CDR1 and CDR2 are SGHRS and YFSETQ. The CDR3 sequence is CASRAEGITDTQYF. For the CDR3, the DNA is TGCGCCAGCAGAGCGGAGGGGATCACAGATACGCAGTATTTT.

The rearrangement joins TRBV28 to TRBJ1-2, with D possibly matching TRBD1 (5 bases). Germline CDR1 reads MDHEN; CDR2 reads SYDVKM. The V gene lost 7 bases and the J gene lost 4 bases, with 16 bases spanning the gap. The length of the CDR3 is 14 residues. In DNA form, the CDR3 reads TGTGCCAGCACCGCCAGGGCGGGTCTCTATGGCTACACCTTC. It codes for CASTARAGLYGYTF.

The V gene is TRBV5-5, the J gene TRBJ1-1; D remains unclear. The V gene's germline CDR1 is SGHKS and CDR2 YYEKEE (reference sequence). V lost 3 bases and J lost 3, with 9 bases in between. The CDR3 is 13 amino acids. CDR3 in DNA: TGTGCCAGCAGCTACGTCCCGGACACTGAAGCTTTCTTT. Translated, it gives CASSYVPDTEAFF.

The gene calls are TRBV11-2 and TRBJ2-3, with D possibly TRBD1 on 6 matching bases. V was cut by 3 bases and J by 2 bases, with 15 bases left in between. The germline gives CDR1 SGHAT, CDR2 FQNNGV. The CDR3 is made up of 16 amino acids. CDR3 amino acids: CASSFPRDTNTDTQYF. CDR3 DNA sequence: TGTGCCAGCAGCTTTCCTCGGGACACAAACACAGATACGCAGTATTTT.

This chain joins TRBV28 and TRBJ1-2; 9 nucleotides match TRBD1. V gave up 8 bases and J gave up 7 bases; unmatched junction bases: 17. The CDR3 length is 16 residues. Germline assignment: CDR1 MDHEN and CDR2 SYDVKM. As DNA, the CDR3 is TGTGCCAGCGTAGGAGGGGACAGGGAATTATCTGGTGGCTACACCTTC. Translating it yields CASVGGDRELSGGYTF.

V and J are TRBV11-3 and TRBJ2-1; a weak D match, TRBD1 (6 bases). This CDR3 has 14 residues. The V end was cut by 5 bases, the J end by 0 bases, with 8 bases between. The germline V gene encodes CDR1 SGHNT and CDR2 YENEEA. As DNA, the CDR3 is TGTGCCAGCAGCCCGGACAGCTCCTACAATGAGCAGTTCTTC. The encoded protein is CASSPDSSYNEQFF.

This clone appeared once. V usage is TRBV5-6 and J usage is TRBJ2-7; D is unresolved. The CDR3 totals 13 residues. Germline CDR1 reads SGHDT; CDR2 reads YYEEEE. The ends were cut back, 3 bases at V and 1 base at J, with 8 bases in the middle. Written as DNA, the CDR3 is TGTGCCAGCAGCTCCCGAGGATCCTACGAGCAGTACTTC. Its protein product is CASSSRGSYEQYF.

The chain carries TRBV11-2 and TRBJ1-1, with D unresolved. Trimming took off 2 bases at V and 1 base at J, with 8 bases between the two ends. The CDR3 has 14 residues. CDR1 is SGHAT, CDR2 FQNNGV, per germline. The CDR3 DNA reads TGTGCCAGCAGCTTAACCCGGGGGAACACTGAAGCTTTCTTT. Amino acids: CASSLTRGNTEAFF.

J is TRBJ2-7 and V is TRBV29-1, with 8 bases identical to TRBD1. The length of the CDR3 is 14 residues. Germline V CDR1 and CDR2: SQVTM, ANQGSEA. V was pared by 4 bases and J by 4 bases, with 9 bases of the junction left unmatched. The CDR3 bases are TGCAGCGTTGTATTCCGGACAGGGACGTACGAGCAGTACTTC. Translation: CSVVFRTGTYEQYF.

The V call is TRBV28, the J call TRBJ1-2, with 7 nucleotides matching TRBD1. CDR1 and CDR2 (germline): MDHEN, SYDVKM. Losses at the gene ends were 7 bases for V and 3 bases for J; bases not matched to a gene: 11. There are 15 residues in the CDR3. The CDR3 DNA is TGTGCCAGCAACGAAGAGGGGGCTAGGGACTATGGCTACACCTTC. Its protein product is CASNEEGARDYGYTF.

V and J are TRBV27 and TRBJ2-7; 7 bases fit TRBD2. The CDR3 sequence is 14 residues long. Germline values: CDR1 MNHEY, CDR2 SMNVEV (reference sequence). With V trimmed by 2 bases and J by 6 bases, 7 bases remained unmatched. The CDR3 DNA follows: TGTGCCAGCAGTTTACAGTCAGGGAGGGGCGAGCAGTACTTC. It encodes CASSLQSGRGEQYF.

The chain combines TRBV11-2 with TRBJ2-7; maybe TRBD2 (6 bases). Germline V gene lookup returns CDR1 SGHAT and CDR2 FQNNGV. The CDR3 is 14 residues long. V was cut by 2 bases and J by 4 bases, with 12 bases left in between. Here the CDR3 reads CASSLLGGDYEQYF. The DNA of the CDR3 is TGTGCCAGCAGCTTACTCGGGGGAGATTACGAGCAGTACTTC.

The rearrangement joins TRBV5-4 to TRBJ2-7; perhaps TRBD2 as D (5 bases). Germline V gene data show CDR1 as SGHNT and CDR2 as YYREEE (reference sequence). V gave up 4 bases and J gave up 0 bases, with 11 bases separating them. The length of the CDR3 is 14 residues. The DNA of the CDR3 is TGTGCCAGCAGCCCCGGACTGGACTCCTACGAGCAGTACTTC. This gives the protein CASSPGLDSYEQYF.

The V call is TRBV28, the J call TRBJ1-4, with D tentatively TRBD1 (5 bases). Germline V CDR1 and CDR2: MDHEN, SYDVKM. V was cut by 8 bases and J by 5 bases, with 15 bases left in between. The CDR3 extends over 14 amino acids. Here the CDR3 reads CASRGAGLNEKLFF. As DNA, the CDR3 is TGTGCCAGCCGCGGGGCAGGGCTGAATGAAAAACTGTTTTTT.

The chain links TRBV18 to TRBJ1-2, with 7 bases identical to TRBD1. The CDR3 covers 14 residues. V shed 4 bases, J shed 6 bases, and the junction held 8 bases outside the gene matches. Germline values: CDR1 KGHSH, CDR2 LQKENI. The CDR3 DNA is TGTGCCAGCTCACAGAAAACCGACAGGGATGGCTACACCTTC. Its translation is CASSQKTDRDGYTF. Based on the CDR3 plus reference TRBV18 and TRBJ1-2, the full variable domain is NAGVMQNPRHLVRRRGQEARLRCSPMKGHSHVYWYRQLPEEGLKFMVYLQKENIIDESGMPKERFSAEFPKEGPSILRIQQVVRGDSAAYFCASSQKTDRDGYTFGSGTRLTVV.

The J gene is TRBJ2-1, the V gene TRBV10-1; TRBD2 matches 12 bases. V shed 4 bases and J 8 bases; nucleotides not matched to a gene: 3. Germline V lookup: CDR1 WNHNN, CDR2 SYGVQD (reference sequence). The CDR3 has 14 residues. CDR3 in amino acids: CASSASGGAYEQFF. The CDR3, as DNA: TGCGCCAGCAGTGCTAGCGGGGGGGCGTATGAGCAGTTCTTC.

The chain recombines TRBV30 with TRBJ1-6; perhaps TRBD1 as D (5 bases). In germline, CDR1 is GTSNPN, CDR2 SVGIG (reference sequence). V shed 0 bases and J shed 13 bases, with 13 bases lying between them. This CDR3 comprises 13 residues. DNA of the CDR3: TGTGCCTGGAGTGTACCGGGGCGCTTCCCCCTCCACTTT. Translation gives CAWSVPGRFPLHF.

The chain has TRBV6-5 and TRBJ1-1, with TRBD1 as a possible D gene (6 bases). Germline CDR1 is MNHEY and CDR2 is SVGAGI. Trimming pared 6 bases from V and 5 bases from J, leaving 13 bases between. The CDR3 is 13 amino acids. The CDR3 region has the DNA TGTGCCAGCAGCCTCCCAGGGGAAACTGAAGCTTTCTTT. It codes for CASSLPGETEAFF.